These 20 T cell receptor beta chains came from one sample sequenced in a study of T cells in Graves' hyperthyroidism and ophthalmopathy. Amplification of TCR beta CDR3 regions used RNA as the template. HTBI primers were employed in a first-round RT-PCR of the TCR CDR3. From the multiplex PCR reads, TCRdb called clonotypes with MiXCR, one entry per CDR3 protein. This repertoire shows about 640,000 distinct CDR3 sequences, roughly 20% found once; its top ten account for 30% to 40%. Sequencing was done on a sample of blood. Receptors were obtained from a man younger than 45 with Graves' ophthalmopathy.

This clonotype came up many times. The rearrangement joins TRBV7-3 to TRBJ2-1; D uncertain. Germline V gene lookup returns CDR1 SGHTA and CDR2 FQGTGA. Trimming took 2 bases from V and 8 from J, leaving 13 bases between them. The CDR3 spans 14 residues. In DNA form, the CDR3 reads TGTGCCAGCAGCTTACGGCCCAGTCTCGATGAGCAGTTCTTC. Protein: CASSLRPSLDEQFF.

Comments on this clonotype: A junction boundary mismatches the germline segment, possibly from a read error. This chain connects TRBV5-1 to TRBJ1-6; D is undetermined. CDR1 and CDR2 (germline): SGHRS, YFSETQ. This CDR3 spans 15 amino acids. CDR3 protein: CASSTAATYSSPLHF. The CDR3, as DNA: TGCGCCAGCAGTACCGCGGCTACCTATAGTTCACCCCTCCACTTT.

This clonotype was recorded a few times. The chain carries TRBV6-2 or TRBV6-3 and TRBJ1-6, with D perhaps TRBD1 (5 bases). Germline V gives CDR1 MNHEY, CDR2 SVGEGT. The CDR3 has 14 amino acids. Trimming pared 6 bases from V and 10 bases from J, leaving 16 bases between. The CDR3 bases are TGTGCCAGCAGCCTACAGGCAAGTGGATCACCCCTCCACTTT. Residues: CASSLQASGSPLHF.

Note on this clonotype: A much larger clone lies a single base off, so this may be a read error. This sequence joins TRBV28 and TRBJ1-1; no reliable D call. This CDR3 comprises 17 residues. CDR1 MDHEN and CDR2 SYDVKM come from the germline V gene. V shed 11 bases and J shed 0 bases, with 25 bases lying between them. CDR3 amino acids: CAGNPTKLGGLNTEAFF. The CDR3 region has the DNA TGTGCCGGCAACCCCACCAAGCTTGGAGGGTTGAACACTGAAGCTTTCTTT.

The chain recombines TRBV29-1 with TRBJ1-5; possible D gene TRBD1, 5 bases. The V gene's germline CDR1 is SQVTM and CDR2 ANQGSEA. The germline V and J ends were trimmed by 6 bases and 4 bases, with 16 bases remaining between them. The CDR3 length is 14 residues. As DNA, the CDR3 is TGCAGCGTGTCCACCGGGACCGCGAATCAGCCCCAGCATTTT. Translation gives CSVSTGTANQPQHF.

This clonotype was counted only a few times. The chain couples TRBV28 to TRBJ1-2; no clear D gene. The V end was cut by 5 bases, the J end by 0 bases, with 13 bases between. Germline CDR1 reads MDHEN; CDR2 reads SYDVKM. This CDR3 is built from 15 residues. DNA of the CDR3: TGTGCCAGCAGTCCAGGACGGCCAGCTAACTATGGCTACACCTTC. It codes for CASSPGRPANYGYTF.

In its sample, this clonotype was seen a few times. The rearrangement links TRBV6-1 to TRBJ2-4, with a weak D call TRBD2 (7 bases). Germline CDR1 MNHNS, CDR2 SASEGT. This CDR3 contains 14 residues. V lost 3 bases, J lost 5 bases, and 11 bases lay in between. DNA for the CDR3: TGTGCCAGCAGTGAGGGGGGGGCCCAAAACATTCAGTACTTC. Amino acid sequence: CASSEGGAQNIQYF.

Comments on this clonotype: This may be a read error: a much more frequent sequence differs by one nucleotide. Since the CDR3 does not end with the conserved phenylalanine or tryptophan, this likely comes from a read error. The chain joins TRBV2 to TRBJ2-7, with 10 bases matching TRBD2. This CDR3 contains 11 residues. Germline loops: CDR1 SNHLY, CDR2 FYNNEI. J lost 6 bases, V lost 9 bases, and 2 bases had no gene match. The CDR3 DNA reads TGTGCCAGTCGGACTAGCGGCGAGCAGTACTCC. It specifies CASRTSGEQYS.

The table lists this clonotype with a few counts. The chain carries TRBV19 and TRBJ1-1, with a tentative D call TRBD1 (6 bases). The CDR3 sequence is 15 residues long. Per the germline V gene, CDR1 is LNHDA and CDR2 is SQIVND (reference sequence). With 3 bases removed from V and 1 base from J, the gap between germline ends came to 12 bases. The CDR3 sequence: CASSMSGQTNTEAFF. The CDR3 DNA is TGTGCCAGTAGTATGTCGGGACAAACGAACACTGAAGCTTTCTTT.

V usage is TRBV7-9 and J usage is TRBJ2-4; TRBD2 aligns across 11 bases. The CDR3 spans 15 residues. Germline lookup yields CDR1 SEHNR and CDR2 FQNEAQ (reference sequence). V lost 1 base, J lost 7 bases, and 3 bases stayed unmatched. CDR3 nucleotide sequence: TGTGCCAGCAGCTTAGTACTAGCGGGAGCTAACATTCAGTACTTC. This codes for CASSLVLAGANIQYF.

In this sample, this clonotype turned up a few times. The V call is TRBV12-5, the J call TRBJ2-1; 14 bases line up with TRBD2. The trim removed 4 bases at V and 6 bases at J, leaving 5 bases unmatched. CDR3 size: 16 residues. The germline V gene encodes CDR1 LGHNT and CDR2 FRNRAP. CDR3 residues: CASGSGTSGSPNEQFF. The DNA for the CDR3 is TGTGCTAGTGGTTCCGGGACTAGCGGGAGCCCCAATGAGCAGTTCTTC.

This clonotype came up a few times. This chain uses TRBV20-1 with TRBJ1-5; D gene unclear. The CDR3 is 16 amino acids. Germline lookup yields CDR1 DFQATT and CDR2 SNEGSKA (reference sequence). The germline V and J ends were trimmed by 2 bases and 0 bases, with 14 bases remaining between them. The CDR3 nucleotides are TGCAGTGCTAGATCTGAGGGAGTCTATAGCAATCAGCCCCAGCATTTT. The encoded protein is CSARSEGVYSNQPQHF.

V and J are TRBV3-1 and TRBJ1-1; D gene unclear. Germline assignment: CDR1 LGHDT and CDR2 YNNKEL (reference sequence). This CDR3 is 13 amino acids long. V was clipped by 0 bases and J by 6 bases, with 8 bases between them. DNA for the CDR3: TGTGCCAGCAGCCAAGATGAGGGTGCTGAAGCTTTCTTT. This codes for CASSQDEGAEAFF.

This clonotype was observed a handful of times. The junction and the germline gene differ at one end; a read error may be behind it. The chain recombines TRBV5-1 with TRBJ1-1; TRBD1 matches at 8 bases. The length of the CDR3 is 16 residues. Germline lookup yields CDR1 SGHRS and CDR2 YFSETQ. CDR3 in DNA: TGCGCCAGCAGCTTGTACGGACAGGGACCTAACACTGAGGCTTTCTTT. The encoded protein is CASSLYGQGPNTEAFF.

This sequence joins TRBV7-2 and TRBJ2-4; TRBD2 aligns across 12 bases. There are 16 residues in the CDR3. CDR1 is SGHTA and CDR2 is FQGNSA in the germline V gene. V lost 5 bases, J lost 5 bases, and 7 bases stayed unmatched. DNA of the CDR3: TGTGCCAGCAGCGTCGGGACTAGCGGGCTCCAAAACATTCAGTACTTC. It encodes CASSVGTSGLQNIQYF.

This clonotype occurred many times. The rearrangement uses TRBV30 and TRBJ2-7; possibly TRBD1 or TRBD2 for D (5 bases each). Trimming took off 3 bases at V and 0 bases at J, with 18 bases between the two ends. The CDR3 runs 16 residues. Germline V gene sequence: CDR1 GTSNPN, CDR2 SVGIG (reference sequence). In DNA, the CDR3 is TGTGCCTGGAGCGACGTGGGGCGGGCAAACTCCTACGAGCAGTACTTC. This translates into CAWSDVGRANSYEQYF.

This clonotype was picked up many times. This chain uses TRBV11-3 with TRBJ1-1; D call uncertain. This CDR3 is built from 14 residues. V gave up 0 bases and J gave up 4 bases, with 9 bases separating them. Per germline, CDR1 SGHNT and CDR2 YENEEA. The CDR3 nucleotides read TGTGCCAGCAGCTTAGAGGAGGGATCCACTGAAGCTTTCTTT. It encodes CASSLEEGSTEAFF.

To note about this clonotype: Possible read error: a much larger clone is one base away. The CDR3 ends on some other residue instead of the conserved phenylalanine or tryptophan, so this is likely a read error. This chain uses TRBV29-1 with TRBJ2-3; 8 nucleotides match TRBD1. Trimming removed 7 bases from V and 2 bases from J; junction bases left unmatched: 8. CDR1 and CDR2 (germline): SQVTM, ANQGSEA. The CDR3 totals 14 residues. CDR3 loop: CSGLSTGDTDTQYS. The CDR3 nucleotides are TGCAGCGGCCTCTCGACAGGGGACACAGATACGCAGTATTCT.

This clonotype came up a few times. The chain is built from TRBV7-9 and TRBJ2-3, with 12 bases that match TRBD2. Germline loops: CDR1 SEHNR, CDR2 FQNEAQ (reference sequence). The trim removed 5 bases at V and 2 bases at J, leaving 5 bases unmatched. This CDR3 has 16 amino acids. The chain's CDR3 is CASSVLAGGPTDTQYF. In DNA form, the CDR3 reads TGTGCCAGCAGCGTCCTAGCGGGAGGGCCCACAGATACGCAGTATTTT.

This clonotype has just a few counts. The V gene is TRBV18, the J gene TRBJ1-2; D ambiguous. Trimming pared 0 bases from V and 3 bases from J, leaving 5 bases between. The length of the CDR3 is 13 residues. The germline CDR1 and CDR2 sequences are KGHSH and LQKENI. The DNA of the CDR3 is TGTGCCAGCTCACCACCGAGTGACTATGGCTACACCTTC. Its translation: CASSPPSDYGYTF. The variable domain in full, with the rest retrieved from reference TRBV18 and TRBJ1-2, is NAGVMQNPRHLVRRRGQEARLRCSPMKGHSHVYWYRQLPEEGLKFMVYLQKENIIDESGMPKERFSAEFPKEGPSILRIQQVVRGDSAAYFCASSPPSDYGYTFGSGTRLTVV.